Below, 7 T cell receptor beta chains from the same sample are listed, as sequenced in a study of T cell clonality in common variable immunodeficiency. Sequenced by immunoSEQ multiplex PCR; TCRdb stores in-frame clones only, minus some. The sample includes tens of thousands of clones, none of them occurring once. The sample comprised peripheral blood mononuclear cells. These receptors originate from a person aged 18 to 75 in good health.

Ten or more counts support this clone. Read data end 3 residues before the CDR3 end; the end is taken from the germline J gene. The rearrangement links TRBV18 to TRBJ2-7; 9 nucleotides agree with TRBD1. In germline, CDR1 is KGHSH, CDR2 LQKENI. J lost 2 bases, V lost 3 bases, and 5 bases had no gene match. The CDR3 extends over 15 amino acids. CDR3 residues: CASSPTGGITYEQYF. The CDR3 DNA, read in part, is TGTGCCAGCTCACCCACAGGGGGCATCACCTACGAG.

This clone was seen at least ten times. Read coverage stops 3 residues before the CDR3 terminus; the germline J gene supplies the remainder. The chain has TRBV19 and TRBJ1-4, with TRBD1 matching 8 bases. There are 15 residues in the CDR3. With V trimmed by 3 bases and J by 7 bases, 7 bases remained unmatched. CDR1 and CDR2 (germline): LNHDA, SQIVND (reference sequence). The part of the CDR3 DNA that was read is TGTGCCAGTAGTATCCAAGGACAGGGAGGTGAAAAA. This gives the protein CASSIQGQGGEK. The full-length CDR3 reads as CASSIQGQGGEKLFF.

This clone is medium-sized in the sample. The CDR3 end falls 3 residues outside the read, so it is completed with the germline J gene. The gene calls are TRBV4-2 and TRBJ1-4; weak D call: TRBD1 (5 bases). Germline CDR1 and CDR2: LGHNA and YNFKEQ. V dropped 0 bases and J dropped 0 bases, with 11 bases sitting between them. CDR3 size: 17 residues. CDR3: CASSQELSTATNEKLFF. CDR3 DNA, as far as it was read: TGTGCCAGCAGCCAAGAGCTTTCGACAGCAACTAATGAAAAA.

This clone was found a few times. The read ends 3 residues before the CDR3 terminus; that terminus is restored from the germline J gene. The rearrangement links TRBV20-1 to TRBJ1-5; D might be TRBD1 (5 bases). Germline V lookup: CDR1 DFQATT, CDR2 SNEGSKA (reference sequence). CDR3 length equals 15 residues. Trimming removed 2 bases from V and 4 bases from J, with 15 bases in between. CDR3 amino acids: CSARSRANLNQPQHF. Partial CDR3 DNA: TGCAGTGCTAGAAGCAGGGCTAATCTTAATCAGCCC.

This clone was counted between two and nine times. A much larger clone sits a single nucleotide away, making a read error possible. The read ends 3 residues before the CDR3 terminus; that terminus is restored from the germline J gene. Within the sample, other DNA sequences also encode this same CDR3. The genes are TRBV2 and TRBJ1-3; D is perhaps TRBD1 (6 bases). Germline-derived CDR1 and CDR2 are SNHLY and FYNNEI. This CDR3 contains 14 residues. The CDR3 is CASHLGQSGNTIYF. CDR3 DNA (partial): TGTGCCAGCCACCTTGGACAGTCTGGAAACACG.

This clone was counted many times. The CDR3 here is CASSSLDFGGYNEQFF. CDR3 DNA (partial): TGTGCCAGCAGTTCGCTAGATTTTGGTGGTTACAATGAG. The chain has TRBV28 and TRBJ2-1; D is undetermined. The missing CDR3 end, 3 residues past where the read stops, is filled in from the germline J gene. The ends were cut back, 4 bases at V and 4 bases at J, with 17 bases in the middle. Germline lookup yields CDR1 MDHEN and CDR2 SYDVKM. This CDR3 has 16 amino acids.

This clone was picked up a small number of times. The CDR3 end lies 3 residues beyond the end of the read and is filled in from the germline J gene. Other DNA sequences in the sample encode the same CDR3. This chain links TRBV19 with TRBJ1-3; 7 bases align to TRBD1. V shed 0 bases, J shed 0 bases, and the junction held 11 bases outside the gene matches. This CDR3 has 19 residues. Germline V gives CDR1 LNHDA, CDR2 SQIVND (reference sequence). The CDR3: CASSIDQTGQGDSGNTIYF. The CDR3 DNA, read in part, is TGTGCCAGTAGTATAGATCAGACAGGGCAAGGGGACTCTGGAAACACC.